This entry lists 9 T cell receptor beta chains sequenced from one sample in a study of glioma-infiltrating T cells after dendritic cell vaccination. Profiling relied on immunoSEQ multiplex PCR, and the TCRdb table lists in-frame clones only, not all of them. The sample lists under 100,000 clones; over 75% were seen once. Source: blood, taken before dendritic cell vaccination. The receptors stem from a human donor with glioblastoma.

This CDR3 is CASSGPLEQYF. The CDR3, as DNA: TGTGCCAGCAGCGGGCCCCTCGAGCAGTACTTC. The V and J genes are TRBV5-6 and TRBJ2-7; D call uncertain. Trimming removed 4 bases at V and 6 bases at J, with 8 bases between. CDR3 length: 11 amino acids. Germline V lookup: CDR1 SGHDT, CDR2 YYEEEE. Supplemented by reference TRBV5-6 and TRBJ2-7, the full variable domain reads DAGVTQSPTHLIKTRGQQVTLRCSPKSGHDTVSWYQQALGQGPQFIFQYYEEEERQRGNFPDRFSGHQFPNYSSELNVNALLLGDSALYLCASSGPLEQYFGPGTRLTVT.

This clone occurred once. J is TRBJ1-1 and V is TRBV30; D is uncertain. The CDR3 runs to 12 residues. Trimming shortened V by 0 bases and J by 3 bases, and 5 bases separated the two germline ends. CDR1 and CDR2 from the germline V gene are GTSNPN and SVGIG (reference sequence). CDR3 in amino acids: CAWSVSDTEAFF. Written as DNA, the CDR3 is TGTGCCTGGAGTGTATCGGACACTGAAGCTTTCTTT.

This chain links TRBV7-5 with TRBJ1-2. TRBV7-5 is shown as a pseudogene. CDR3 length: 16 residues. The CDR3 region has the DNA TGTGTCAGAAGCTTGGAAACCCTGACGGAGCTATATGGCTACACCTTC. Its protein is CVRSLETLTELYGYTF.

The V gene is TRBV10-1, the J gene TRBJ2-2; D is possibly TRBD1 (6 bases). Germline V gene data show CDR1 as WNHNN and CDR2 as SYGVQD (reference sequence). Trimming left V 6 bases short and J 4 bases short, with 9 bases between. The CDR3 contains 13 residues. The CDR3 region has the DNA TGCGCCAGCAGCCTCAGGGGCACCGGGGAGCTGTTTTTT. Its protein product is CASSLRGTGELFF.

This chain connects TRBV6-1 to TRBJ1-2, with a weak D call TRBD1 (6 bases). This CDR3 comprises 16 residues. V lost 4 bases and J lost 0, with 15 bases in between. Germline V gene lookup returns CDR1 MNHNS and CDR2 SASEGT. The CDR3 loop is CASSAGAGFSNYGYTF. DNA for the CDR3: TGTGCCAGCAGTGCAGGGGCCGGTTTTTCTAACTATGGCTACACCTTC.

The chain joins TRBV14 to TRBJ2-5, with D possibly matching TRBD2 (6 bases). The CDR3 runs to 10 residues. Germline V gene data show CDR1 as SGHDN and CDR2 as FVKESK. The germline V and J ends were trimmed by 4 bases and 13 bases, with 10 bases remaining between them. This CDR3 is CASSLGTRYF. The CDR3 DNA follows: TGTGCCAGCAGCCTGGGGACTCGGTACTTC. Using reference TRBV14 and TRBJ2-5 for the parts outside the CDR3, the full variable domain is EAGVTQFPSHSVIEKGQTVTLRCDPISGHDNLYWYRRVMGKEIKFLLHFVKESKQDESGMPNNRFLAERTGGTYSTLKVQPAELEDSGVYFCASSLGTRYFGPGTRLLVL.

The rearrangement links TRBV7-3 to TRBJ1-1; D is unclear. Germline loops: CDR1 SGHTA, CDR2 FQGTGA. CDR3 length: 13 amino acids. V gave up 5 bases and J gave up 4 bases, with 11 bases separating them. The CDR3 sequence: CASSRPISTEAFF. CDR3 sequence (DNA): TGTGCCAGCAGCCGTCCTATTTCCACTGAAGCTTTCTTT.

The chain recombines TRBV7-2 with TRBJ2-1, with no clear D. Trimming stripped 4 bases from V and 5 bases from J, with 6 bases between. Germline CDR1 SGHTA, CDR2 FQGNSA. CDR3 length equals 12 residues. The CDR3 loop is CASSSLDNEQFF. CDR3 nucleotides: TGTGCCAGCAGCTCACTGGACAATGAGCAGTTCTTC. The variable domain in full, with the rest retrieved from reference TRBV7-2 and TRBJ2-1, is GAGVSQSPSNKVTEKGKDVELRCDPISGHTALYWYRQSLGQGLEFLIYFQGNSAPDKSGLPSDRFSAERTGGSVSTLTIQRTQQEDSAVYLCASSSLDNEQFFGPGTRLTVL.

The chain carries TRBV6-1 and TRBJ1-2, with TRBD1 matching 7 bases. Germline loops: CDR1 MNHNS, CDR2 SASEGT. V was pared by 1 base and J by 2 bases, with 4 bases of the junction left unmatched. This CDR3 region has 15 residues. As DNA, the CDR3 is TGTGCCAGCAGTGAAGGGACAGGCCCGAACTATGGCTACACCTTC. Its protein is CASSEGTGPNYGYTF.